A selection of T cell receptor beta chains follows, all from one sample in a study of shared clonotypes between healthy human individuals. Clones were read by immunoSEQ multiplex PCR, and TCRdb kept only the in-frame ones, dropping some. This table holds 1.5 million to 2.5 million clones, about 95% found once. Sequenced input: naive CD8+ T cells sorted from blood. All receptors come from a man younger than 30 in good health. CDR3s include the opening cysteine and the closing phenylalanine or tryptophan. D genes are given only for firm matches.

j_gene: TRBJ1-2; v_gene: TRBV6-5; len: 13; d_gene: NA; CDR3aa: CASSYTESYGYTF
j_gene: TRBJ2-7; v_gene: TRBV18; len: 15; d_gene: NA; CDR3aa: CASSPVQGLSYEQYF
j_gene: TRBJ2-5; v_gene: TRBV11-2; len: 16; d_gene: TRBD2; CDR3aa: CASSSRLAGDQETQYF
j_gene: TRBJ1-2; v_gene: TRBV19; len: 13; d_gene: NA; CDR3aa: CASSFGPDYGYTF
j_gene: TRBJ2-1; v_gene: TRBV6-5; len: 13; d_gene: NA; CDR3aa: CASSYSSLGEKFF
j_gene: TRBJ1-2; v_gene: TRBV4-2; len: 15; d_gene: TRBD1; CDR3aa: CASSLRQGNDYGYTF
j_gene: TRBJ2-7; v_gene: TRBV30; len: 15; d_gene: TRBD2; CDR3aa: CAWTKVGGYSNEQYF
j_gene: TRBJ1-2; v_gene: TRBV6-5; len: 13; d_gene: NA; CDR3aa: CAVAVGGDYGYTF
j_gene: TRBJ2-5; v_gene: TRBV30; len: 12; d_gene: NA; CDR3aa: CAWSELQETQYF
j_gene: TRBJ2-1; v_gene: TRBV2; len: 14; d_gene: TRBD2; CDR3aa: CASIGTSGYNEQFF
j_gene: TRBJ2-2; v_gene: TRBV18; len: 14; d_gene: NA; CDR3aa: CASSPSPSLGELFF
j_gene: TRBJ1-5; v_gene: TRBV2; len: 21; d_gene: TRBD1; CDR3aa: CASSEWAGGQGRITGNQPQHF
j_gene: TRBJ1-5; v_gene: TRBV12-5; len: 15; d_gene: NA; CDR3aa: CASGLLSGGMGPQHF
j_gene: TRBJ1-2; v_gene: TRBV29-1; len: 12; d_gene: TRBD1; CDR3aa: CSVEQGDYGYTF
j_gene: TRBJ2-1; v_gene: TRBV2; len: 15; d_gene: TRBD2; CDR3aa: CASSEGLAVYNEQFF
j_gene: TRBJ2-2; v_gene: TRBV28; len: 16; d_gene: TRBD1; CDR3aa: CATRALDRGNTGELFF
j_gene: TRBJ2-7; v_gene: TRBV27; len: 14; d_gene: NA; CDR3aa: CASSLGGLSYEQYF
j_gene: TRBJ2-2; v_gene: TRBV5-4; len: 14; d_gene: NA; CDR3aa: CASSLASMAGELFF
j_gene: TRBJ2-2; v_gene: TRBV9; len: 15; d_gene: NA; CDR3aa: CASSVTGQDTGELFF
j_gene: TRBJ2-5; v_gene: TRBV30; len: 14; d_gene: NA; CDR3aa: CAWTPGSSSETQYF
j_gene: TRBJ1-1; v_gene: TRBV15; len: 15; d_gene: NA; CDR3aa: CATSGGYSMNTEAFF
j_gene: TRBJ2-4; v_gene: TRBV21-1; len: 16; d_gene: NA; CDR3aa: CASSITGQLAKNIQYF
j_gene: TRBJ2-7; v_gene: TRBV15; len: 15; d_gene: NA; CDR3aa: CATSTSSSLTYEQYF
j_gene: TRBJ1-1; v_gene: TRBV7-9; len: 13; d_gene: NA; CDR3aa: CASRADLYTEAFF
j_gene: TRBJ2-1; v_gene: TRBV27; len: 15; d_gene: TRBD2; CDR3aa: CASSPYFAGGWEQFF
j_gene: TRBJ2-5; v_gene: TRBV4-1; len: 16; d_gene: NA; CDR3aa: CASSQEGGTLQETQYF
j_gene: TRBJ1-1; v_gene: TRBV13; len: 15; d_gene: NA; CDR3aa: CASSLEGGLNTEAFF
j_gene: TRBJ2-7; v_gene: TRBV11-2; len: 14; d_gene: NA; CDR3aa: CASSKDPDTYEQYF
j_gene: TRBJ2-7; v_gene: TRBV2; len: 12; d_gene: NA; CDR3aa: CASTPVPNEQYF
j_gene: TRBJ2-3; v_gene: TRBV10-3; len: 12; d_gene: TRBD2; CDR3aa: CAIEIAGGTQYF
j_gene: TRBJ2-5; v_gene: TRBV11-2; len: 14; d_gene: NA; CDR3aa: CASSFGDSYETQYF
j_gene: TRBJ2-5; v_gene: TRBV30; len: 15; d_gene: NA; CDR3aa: CAWSVTGATQETQYF
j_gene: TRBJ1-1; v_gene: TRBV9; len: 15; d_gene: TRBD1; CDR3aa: CASSAGDRGATEAFF
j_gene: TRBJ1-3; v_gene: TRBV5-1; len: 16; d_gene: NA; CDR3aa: CASSLEGGYGGNTIYF
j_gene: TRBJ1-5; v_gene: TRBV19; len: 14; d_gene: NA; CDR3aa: CASSIRDSNQPQHF
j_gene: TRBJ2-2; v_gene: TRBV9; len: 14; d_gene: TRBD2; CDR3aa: CASSPGGWAGELFF
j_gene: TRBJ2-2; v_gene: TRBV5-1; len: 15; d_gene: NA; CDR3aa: CASSWGEMGTGELFF
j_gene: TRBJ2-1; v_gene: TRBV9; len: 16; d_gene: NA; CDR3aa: CASSVAGLSSYNEQFF